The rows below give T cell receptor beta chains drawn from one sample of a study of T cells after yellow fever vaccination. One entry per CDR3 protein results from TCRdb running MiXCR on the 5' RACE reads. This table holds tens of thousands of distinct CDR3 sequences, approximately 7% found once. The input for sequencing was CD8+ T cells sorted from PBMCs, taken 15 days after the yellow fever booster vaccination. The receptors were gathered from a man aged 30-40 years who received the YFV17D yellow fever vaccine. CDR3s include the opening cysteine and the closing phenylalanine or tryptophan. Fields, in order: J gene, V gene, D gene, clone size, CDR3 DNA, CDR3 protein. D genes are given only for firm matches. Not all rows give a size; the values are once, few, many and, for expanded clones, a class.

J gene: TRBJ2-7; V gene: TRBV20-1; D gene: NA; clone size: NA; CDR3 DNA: TGCAGCGCTCCGGCCTCAAGCTTCGAGCAGTACTTC; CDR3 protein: CSAPASSFEQYF
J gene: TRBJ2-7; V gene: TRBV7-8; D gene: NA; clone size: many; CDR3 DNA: TGTGCCAGCAGCCAAGAGGTTGGTCAGAGAGAAGTCTACTTC; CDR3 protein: CASSQEVGQREVYF
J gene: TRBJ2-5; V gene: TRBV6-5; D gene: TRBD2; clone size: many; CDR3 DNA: TGTGCCAGCTCCTCCGGGACTAGCCATTACTTC; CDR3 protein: CASSSGTSHYF
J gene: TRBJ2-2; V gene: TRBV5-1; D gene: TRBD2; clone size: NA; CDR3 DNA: TGCGCCAGCAGCTTGATACTAGCGGAAGGCCCTACCGGGGAGCTGTTTTTT; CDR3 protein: CASSLILAEGPTGELFF
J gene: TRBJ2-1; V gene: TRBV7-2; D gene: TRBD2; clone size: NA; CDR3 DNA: TGTGCCAGCAGCTTAGCCCTACTAGCGGGAGAGCTATACAATGAGCAGTTCTTC; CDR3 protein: CASSLALLAGELYNEQFF
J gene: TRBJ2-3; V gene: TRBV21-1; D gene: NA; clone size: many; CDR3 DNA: TGTGCCAGCAGCAAAAGAGGAGCGGGAGGCACAGATACGCAGTATTTT; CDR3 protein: CASSKRGAGGTDTQYF
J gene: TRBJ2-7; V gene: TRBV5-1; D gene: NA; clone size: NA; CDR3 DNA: TGCGCCAGCAGCTTGGGCGTGGTCAGTGGGTCCTTGGAGCAGTACTTC; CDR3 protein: CASSLGVVSGSLEQYF
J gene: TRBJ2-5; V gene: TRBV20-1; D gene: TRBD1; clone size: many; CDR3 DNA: TGCAGTTCCGAGGGACAGGAAGAGACCCAGTACTTC; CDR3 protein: CSSEGQEETQYF
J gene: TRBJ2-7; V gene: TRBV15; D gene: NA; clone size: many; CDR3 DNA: TGTGCCACCAGCCCAGCGCTGGTTTTAAAGCAGTACTTC; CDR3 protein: CATSPALVLKQYF
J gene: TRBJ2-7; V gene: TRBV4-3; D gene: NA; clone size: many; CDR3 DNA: TGCGCCAGCAGCCAAGATGCTGGTCCAGCCTACGAGCAGTACTTC; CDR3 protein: CASSQDAGPAYEQYF
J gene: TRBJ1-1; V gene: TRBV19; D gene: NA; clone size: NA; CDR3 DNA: TGTGCCAGTAGTCAGGGGATCACTGAAGCTTTCTTT; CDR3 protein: CASSQGITEAFF
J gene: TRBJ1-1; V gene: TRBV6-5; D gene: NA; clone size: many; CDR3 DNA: TGTGCCAGCAGTTCCCCCGGGCGGACCGACACTGAAGCTTTCTTT; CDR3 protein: CASSSPGRTDTEAFF
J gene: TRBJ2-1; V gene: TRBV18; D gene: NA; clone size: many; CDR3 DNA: TGTGCCAGCTCACCCCCAGGATATGAGCAGTTCTTC; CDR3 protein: CASSPPGYEQFF
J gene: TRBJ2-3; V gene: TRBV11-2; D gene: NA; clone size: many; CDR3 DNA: TGTGCCAGCAGCTTCCGGGGCAGGGTGGTAGATACGCAGTATTTT; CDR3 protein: CASSFRGRVVDTQYF
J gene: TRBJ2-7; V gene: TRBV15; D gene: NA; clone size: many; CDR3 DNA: TGTGCCACCAGCAGAGTTTTAGGAGGCTCTGTCTACGAGCAGTACTTC; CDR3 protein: CATSRVLGGSVYEQYF
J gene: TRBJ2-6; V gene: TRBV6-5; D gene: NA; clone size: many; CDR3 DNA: TGTGCCAGCAGTTCAGACTCTGGGGCCAACGTCCTGACTTTC; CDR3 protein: CASSSDSGANVLTF
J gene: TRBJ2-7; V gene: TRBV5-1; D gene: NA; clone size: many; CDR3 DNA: TGCGCCAGCAGCTTGGATGGATACGAGCAGTACTTC; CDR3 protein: CASSLDGYEQYF
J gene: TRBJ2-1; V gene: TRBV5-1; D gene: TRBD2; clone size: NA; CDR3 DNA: TGCGCCAGCAGCTTGCGTCCTAGCGGGGTCGACAATGAGCAGTTCTTC; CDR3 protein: CASSLRPSGVDNEQFF
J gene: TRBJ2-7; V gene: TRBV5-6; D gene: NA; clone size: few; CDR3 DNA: TGTGCCAGCAGCTTGGGGCCTAGTCAGTACTTC; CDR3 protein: CASSLGPSQYF
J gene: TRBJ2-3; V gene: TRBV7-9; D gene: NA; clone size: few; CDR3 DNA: TGTGCCAGCAGCAACTTGGCTAGTGATCAGTATTTT; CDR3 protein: CASSNLASDQYF
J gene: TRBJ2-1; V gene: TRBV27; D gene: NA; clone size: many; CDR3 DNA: TGTGCCAGCAGTCCCGACTGGGGGGAAAGCTCCTACAATGAGCAGTTCTTC; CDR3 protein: CASSPDWGESSYNEQFF
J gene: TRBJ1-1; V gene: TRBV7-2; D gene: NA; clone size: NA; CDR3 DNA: TGTGCCAGCACCAACAGTGGGCTACGAGGGGCTAACACTGAAGCTTTCTTT; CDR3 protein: CASTNSGLRGANTEAFF
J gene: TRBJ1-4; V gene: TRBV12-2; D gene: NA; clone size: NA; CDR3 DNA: TGTGCAAGTCGCTTAGGACAGGGGTTTGCAACTAATGAAAAACTGTTTTTT; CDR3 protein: CASRLGQGFATNEKLFF
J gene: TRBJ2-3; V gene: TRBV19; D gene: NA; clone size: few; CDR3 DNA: TGTGCCAGTAGCCCTATGTATCAGACTAGCACAGATACGCAGTATTTT; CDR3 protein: CASSPMYQTSTDTQYF
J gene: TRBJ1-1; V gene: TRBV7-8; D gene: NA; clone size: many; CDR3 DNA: TGTGCCAGCAGCTCGGAAGGGGCAGGGCTGAGCCTTGAAGCTTTCTTT; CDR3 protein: CASSSEGAGLSLEAFF
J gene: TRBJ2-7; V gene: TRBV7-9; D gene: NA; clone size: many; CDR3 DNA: TGTGCCAGCAGCCCCCCGGGGCAGGGCGACGAGCAGTACTTC; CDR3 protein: CASSPPGQGDEQYF
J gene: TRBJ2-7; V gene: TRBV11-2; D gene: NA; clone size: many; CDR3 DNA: TGTGCCAGCACCTCAGTGGCCTACGAGCAGTACTTC; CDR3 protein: CASTSVAYEQYF
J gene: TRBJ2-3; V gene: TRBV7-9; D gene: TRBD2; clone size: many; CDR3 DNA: TGTGCCAGCAGCCCGGGACTAGCGGTTTCAGATACGCAGTATTTT; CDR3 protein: CASSPGLAVSDTQYF
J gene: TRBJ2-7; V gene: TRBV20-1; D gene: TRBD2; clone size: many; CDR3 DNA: TGCAGTGCTAGCAGCGGGACTAGCTCCTACGAGCAGTACTTC; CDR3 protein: CSASSGTSSYEQYF
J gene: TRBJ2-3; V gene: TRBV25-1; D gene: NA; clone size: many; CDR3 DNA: TGTGCCAGCAGTAATGAAGGGGGTTCGGAGCCTTTGGCGCAGTATTTT; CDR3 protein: CASSNEGGSEPLAQYF
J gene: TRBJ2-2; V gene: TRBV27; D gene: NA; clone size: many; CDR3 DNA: TGTGCCAGCAGCGTACAGGACGGGGAGCTGTTTTTT; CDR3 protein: CASSVQDGELFF
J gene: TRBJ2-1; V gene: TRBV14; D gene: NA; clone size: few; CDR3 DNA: TGTGCCAGCAGCCAAGATCAGATTGGGACGGTATACAATGAGCAGTTCTTC; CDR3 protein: CASSQDQIGTVYNEQFF
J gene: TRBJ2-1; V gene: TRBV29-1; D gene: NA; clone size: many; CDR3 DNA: TGCAGCGTTGAAGCACGGGACAATGAGCAGTTCTTC; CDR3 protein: CSVEARDNEQFF
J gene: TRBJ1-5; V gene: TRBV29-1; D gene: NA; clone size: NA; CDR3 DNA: TGCAGCGTCCAGGGCGGGTACGGAAATCAGCCCCAGCATTTT; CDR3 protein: CSVQGGYGNQPQHF
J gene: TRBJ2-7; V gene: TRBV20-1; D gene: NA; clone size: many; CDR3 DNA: TGCAGTGCCAGGACGGGGGCTAGGGTTCTCGAGCAGTACTTC; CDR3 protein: CSARTGARVLEQYF
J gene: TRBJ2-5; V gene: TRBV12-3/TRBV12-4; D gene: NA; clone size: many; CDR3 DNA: TGTGCCAGCAGCCCCACCCTTACTTGGGAGACCCAGTACTTC; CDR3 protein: CASSPTLTWETQYF
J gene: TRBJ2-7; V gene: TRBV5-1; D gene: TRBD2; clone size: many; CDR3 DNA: TGCGCCAGCAGCCTCACTAGCGGGAGGGCCCCCTACGAGCAGTACTTC; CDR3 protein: CASSLTSGRAPYEQYF
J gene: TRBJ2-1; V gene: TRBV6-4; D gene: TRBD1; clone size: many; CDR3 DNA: TGTGCCAGCAGTGAACTCGGGACAGGGCCAAGCGATGAGCAGTTCTTC; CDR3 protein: CASSELGTGPSDEQFF
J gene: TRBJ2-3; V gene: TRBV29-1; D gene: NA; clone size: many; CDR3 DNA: TGCAGCGTGGGGAGGGGGACCAGCACAGATACGCAGTATTTT; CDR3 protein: CSVGRGTSTDTQYF
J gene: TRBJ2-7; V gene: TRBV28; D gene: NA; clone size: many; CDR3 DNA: TGTGCCAGCAAGAGGGGTAACGGGGGTTACGAGCAGTACTTC; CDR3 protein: CASKRGNGGYEQYF
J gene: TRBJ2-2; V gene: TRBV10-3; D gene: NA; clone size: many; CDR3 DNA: TGTGCCATCAAAGGCCAGATCACCGGGGAGCTGTTTTTT; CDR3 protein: CAIKGQITGELFF
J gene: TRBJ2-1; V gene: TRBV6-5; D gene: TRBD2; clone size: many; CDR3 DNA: TGTGCCAGCGGGGAGGGAGGAGGTGAGCAGTTCTTC; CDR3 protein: CASGEGGGEQFF
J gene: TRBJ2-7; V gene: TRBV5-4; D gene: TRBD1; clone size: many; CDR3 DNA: TGTGCCAGCAGCTGGGACAGAAACTACGAGCAGTACTTC; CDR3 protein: CASSWDRNYEQYF
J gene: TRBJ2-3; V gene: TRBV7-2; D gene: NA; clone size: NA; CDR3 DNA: TGTGCCAGCAGCTTAGAAAGTACAGATACGCAGTATTTT; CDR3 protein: CASSLESTDTQYF
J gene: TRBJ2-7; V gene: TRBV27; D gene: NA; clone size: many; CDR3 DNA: TGTGCCAGCACCGGGACGGCGTCCTACGAGCAGTACTTC; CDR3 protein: CASTGTASYEQYF
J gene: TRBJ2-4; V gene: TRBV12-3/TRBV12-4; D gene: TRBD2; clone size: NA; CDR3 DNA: TGTGCCATCTGTTTGTTTAGCGGGAGCGGCGGCATAGCCAAAAACATTCAGTACTTC; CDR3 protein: CAICLFSGSGGIAKNIQYF
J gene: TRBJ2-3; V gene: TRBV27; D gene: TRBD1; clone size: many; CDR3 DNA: TGTGCCAGCAGTCGCCGGGACAGGGTAGAAGATACGCAGTATTTT; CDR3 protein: CASSRRDRVEDTQYF
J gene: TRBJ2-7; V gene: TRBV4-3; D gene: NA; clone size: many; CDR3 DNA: TGCGCCAGCAGCCCCATACTAGGTTACGAGCAGTACTTC; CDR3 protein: CASSPILGYEQYF
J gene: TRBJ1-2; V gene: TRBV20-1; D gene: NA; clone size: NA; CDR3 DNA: TGCAGTGCTCTCCTGATTAGTGAGGGCTACACCTTC; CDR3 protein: CSALLISEGYTF
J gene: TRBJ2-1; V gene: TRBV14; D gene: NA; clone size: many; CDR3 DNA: TGTGCCAGCAGCCGGCCCACTGGACGGGAGTCTTACAATGAGCAGTTCTTC; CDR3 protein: CASSRPTGRESYNEQFF
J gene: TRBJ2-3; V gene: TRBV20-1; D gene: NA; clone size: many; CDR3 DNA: TGCAGTGCGCCCCACACCTCTAGCACAGATACGCAGTATTTT; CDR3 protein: CSAPHTSSTDTQYF
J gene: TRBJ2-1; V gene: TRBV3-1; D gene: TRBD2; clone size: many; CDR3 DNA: TGTGCCAGCAGCCCGGGACTAGCGGGAGCACATGAGCAGTTCTTC; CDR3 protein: CASSPGLAGAHEQFF
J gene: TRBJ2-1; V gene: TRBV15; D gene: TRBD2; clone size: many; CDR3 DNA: TGTGCCACCAGCAGGCCGGGACTAGCGGGAGAAGGTGAGCAGTTCTTC; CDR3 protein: CATSRPGLAGEGEQFF
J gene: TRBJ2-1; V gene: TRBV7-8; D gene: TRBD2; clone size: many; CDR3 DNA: TGTGCCAGCAGCTTTCCCGGGGGGACGGGAGTGTCCTACAATGAGCAGTTCTTC; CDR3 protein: CASSFPGGTGVSYNEQFF
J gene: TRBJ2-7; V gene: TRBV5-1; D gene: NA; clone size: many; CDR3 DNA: TGCGCCAGCAGTAGGGCCCCCTACGAGCAGTACTTC; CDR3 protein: CASSRAPYEQYF
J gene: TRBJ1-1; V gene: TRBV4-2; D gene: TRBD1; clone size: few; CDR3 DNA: TGTGCCAGCAGCCAAAGGGGCCCCACAGGGGGGACTGAAGCTTTCTTT; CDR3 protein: CASSQRGPTGGTEAFF
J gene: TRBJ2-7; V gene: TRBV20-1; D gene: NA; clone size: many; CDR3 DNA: TGCAGTGCTAGAGTCGGGGAGTACTCCCCCTACGAGCAGTACTTC; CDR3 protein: CSARVGEYSPYEQYF